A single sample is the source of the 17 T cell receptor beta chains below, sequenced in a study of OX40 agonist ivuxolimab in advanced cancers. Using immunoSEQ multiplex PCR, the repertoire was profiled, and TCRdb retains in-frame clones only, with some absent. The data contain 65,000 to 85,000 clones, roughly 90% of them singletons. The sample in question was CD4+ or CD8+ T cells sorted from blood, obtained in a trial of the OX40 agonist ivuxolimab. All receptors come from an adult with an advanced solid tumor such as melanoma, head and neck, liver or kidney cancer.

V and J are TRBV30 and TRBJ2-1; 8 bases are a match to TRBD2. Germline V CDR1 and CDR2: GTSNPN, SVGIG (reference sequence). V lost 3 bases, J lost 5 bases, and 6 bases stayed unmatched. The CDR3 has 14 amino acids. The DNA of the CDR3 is TGTGCCTGGAGGCGGGAGGAAACTAACAATGAGCAGTTCTTC. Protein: CAWRREETNNEQFF.

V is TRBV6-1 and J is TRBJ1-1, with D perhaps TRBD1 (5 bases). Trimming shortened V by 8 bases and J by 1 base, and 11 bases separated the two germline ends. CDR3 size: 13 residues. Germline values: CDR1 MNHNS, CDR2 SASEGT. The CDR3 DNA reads TGTGCCAGCGGGGGATTCTCGAACACTGAAGCTTTCTTT. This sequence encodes CASGGFSNTEAFF.

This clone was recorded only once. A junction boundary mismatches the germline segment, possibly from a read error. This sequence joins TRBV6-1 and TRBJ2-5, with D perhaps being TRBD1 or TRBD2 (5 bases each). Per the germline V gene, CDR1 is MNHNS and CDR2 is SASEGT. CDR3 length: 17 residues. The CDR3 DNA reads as TGTGCCGGCAGTGAAGCTGCGAGTAGCGACAGACAAGAGACCCAGTACTTC. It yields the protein CAGSEAASSDRQETQYF.

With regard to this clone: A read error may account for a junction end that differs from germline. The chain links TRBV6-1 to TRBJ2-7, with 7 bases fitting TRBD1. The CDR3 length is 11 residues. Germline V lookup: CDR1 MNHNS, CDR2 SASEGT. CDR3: CASSDLGQMDF. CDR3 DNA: TGTGCCAGCAGTGATCTGGGACAGATGGACTTC.

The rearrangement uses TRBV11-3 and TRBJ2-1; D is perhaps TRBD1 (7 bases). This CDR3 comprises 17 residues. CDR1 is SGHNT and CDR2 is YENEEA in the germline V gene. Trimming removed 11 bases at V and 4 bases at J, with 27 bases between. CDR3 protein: CAPEGEGGQQIYNEQFF. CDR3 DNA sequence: TGTGCCCCAGAGGGAGAGGGGGGACAGCAGATTTACAATGAGCAGTTCTTC.

CDR3 region: CASSPLAGEPGEQFF. The CDR3 nucleotides read TGTGCCAGCAGCCCCTTAGCGGGAGAACCGGGGGAGCAGTTCTTC. The genes are TRBV9 and TRBJ2-1; TRBD2 matches at 9 bases. The V gene end was trimmed by 4 bases and the J gene end by 10 bases; junction bases not matched to a gene: 12. The germline gives CDR1 SGDLS, CDR2 YYNGEE. This CDR3 is built from 15 residues.

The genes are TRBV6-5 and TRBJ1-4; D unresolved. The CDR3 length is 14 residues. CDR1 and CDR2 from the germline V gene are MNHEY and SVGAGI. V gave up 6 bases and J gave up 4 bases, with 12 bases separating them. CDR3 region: CASSNSGINEKLFF. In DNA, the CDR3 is TGTGCCAGCAGCAACTCGGGAATTAATGAAAAACTGTTTTTT.

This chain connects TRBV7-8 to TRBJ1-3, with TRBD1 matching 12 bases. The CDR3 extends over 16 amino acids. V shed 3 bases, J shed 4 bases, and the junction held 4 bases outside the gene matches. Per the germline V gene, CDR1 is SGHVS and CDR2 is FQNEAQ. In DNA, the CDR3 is TGTGCCAGCAGCTTTAGGGACAGGGGGCTAGGAAACACCATATATTTT. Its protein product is CASSFRDRGLGNTIYF.

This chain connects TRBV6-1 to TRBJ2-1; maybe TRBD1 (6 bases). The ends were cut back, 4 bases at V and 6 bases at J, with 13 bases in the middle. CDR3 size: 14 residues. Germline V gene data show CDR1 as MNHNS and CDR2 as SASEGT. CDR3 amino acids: CASSGPIQGNEQFF. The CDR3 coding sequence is TGTGCCAGCAGTGGCCCAATACAGGGCAATGAGCAGTTCTTC.

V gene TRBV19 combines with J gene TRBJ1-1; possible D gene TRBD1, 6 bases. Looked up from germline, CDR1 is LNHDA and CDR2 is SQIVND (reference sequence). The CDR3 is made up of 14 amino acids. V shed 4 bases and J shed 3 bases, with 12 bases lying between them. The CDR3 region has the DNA TGTGCCAGTAGTACCGCTACAGGGTACACTGAAGCTTTCTTT. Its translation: CASSTATGYTEAFF.

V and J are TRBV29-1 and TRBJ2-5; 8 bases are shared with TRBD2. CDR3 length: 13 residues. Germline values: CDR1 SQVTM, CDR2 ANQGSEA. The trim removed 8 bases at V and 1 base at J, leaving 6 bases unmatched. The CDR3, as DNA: TGCAGCTACACGGCGGGGGGCCAAGAGACCCAGTACTTC. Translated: CSYTAGGQETQYF. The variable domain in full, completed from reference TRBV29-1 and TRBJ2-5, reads SAVISQKPSRDICQRGTSLTIQCQVDSQVTMMFWYRQQPGQSLTLIATANQGSEATYESGFVIDKFPISRPNLTFSTLTVSNMSPEDSSIYLCSYTAGGQETQYFGPGTRLLVL.

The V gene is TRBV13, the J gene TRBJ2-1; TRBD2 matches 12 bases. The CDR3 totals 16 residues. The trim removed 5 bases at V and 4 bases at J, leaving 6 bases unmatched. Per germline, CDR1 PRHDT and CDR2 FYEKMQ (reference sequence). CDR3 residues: CASSPRTSGTYNEQFF. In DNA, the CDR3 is TGTGCCAGCAGCCCCAGGACTAGCGGGACTTACAATGAGCAGTTCTTC.

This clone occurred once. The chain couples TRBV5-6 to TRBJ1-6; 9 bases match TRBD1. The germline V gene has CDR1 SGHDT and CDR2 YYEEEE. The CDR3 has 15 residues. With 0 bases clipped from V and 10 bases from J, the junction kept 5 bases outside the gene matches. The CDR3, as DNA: TGTGCCAGCAGCTTGGTTACAGGGGGCACGTCACCCCTCCACTTT. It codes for CASSLVTGGTSPLHF.

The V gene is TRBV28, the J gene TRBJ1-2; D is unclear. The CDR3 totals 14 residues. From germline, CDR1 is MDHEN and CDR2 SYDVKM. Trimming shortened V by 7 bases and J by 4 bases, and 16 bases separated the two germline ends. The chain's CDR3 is CASIPSAGGYGYTF. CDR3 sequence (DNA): TGTGCCAGCATCCCCTCGGCGGGTGGCTATGGCTACACCTTC.

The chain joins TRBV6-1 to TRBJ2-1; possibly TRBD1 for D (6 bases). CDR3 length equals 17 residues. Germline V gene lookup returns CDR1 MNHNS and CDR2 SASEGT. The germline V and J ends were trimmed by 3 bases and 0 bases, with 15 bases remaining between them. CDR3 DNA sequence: TGTGCCAGCAGTGAGTCGGGACACATCAGCTCCTACAATGAGCAGTTCTTC. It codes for CASSESGHISSYNEQFF.

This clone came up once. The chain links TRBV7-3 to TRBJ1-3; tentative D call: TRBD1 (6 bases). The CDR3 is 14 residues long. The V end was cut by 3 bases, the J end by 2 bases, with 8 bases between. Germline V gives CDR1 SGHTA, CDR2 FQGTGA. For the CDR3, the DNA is TGTGCCAGCAGCTTGGGGGCAACTGGAAACACCATATATTTT. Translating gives CASSLGATGNTIYF.

The CDR3 DNA follows: TGTGCCAGCTCACCCCCGGGACAGGAATTTTCGAACACCGGGGAGCTGTTTTTT. It codes for CASSPPGQEFSNTGELFF. This chain links TRBV18 with TRBJ2-2, with 8 bases lining up with TRBD1. Germline CDR1 and CDR2: KGHSH and LQKENI. The J segment lost 0 bases and the V segment lost 3 bases, leaving 9 bases of the junction unmatched. The CDR3 totals 18 residues.